This T cell receptor beta chain stems from a study of T cells in Graves' hyperthyroidism and ophthalmopathy. Whole-study context: Peripheral blood was acquired at first diagnosis, ahead of any therapy whatsoever.

Amplification targeted TCR beta CDR3 regions from RNA transcripts. When the TCR CDR3 underwent first-round RT-PCR, the HTBI primer set was used. MiXCR was run by TCRdb on the multiplex PCR reads, yielding one entry per CDR3 protein. The sample carries a few hundred thousand distinct CDR3 sequences, 14% to 15% recorded once. The CDR3 is 16 amino acids. Per germline, CDR1 SGHTA and CDR2 FQGNSA. V lost 1 base, J lost 4 bases, and 7 bases stayed unmatched. This sequence joins TRBV7-2 and TRBJ2-3; TRBD2 aligns across 8 bases. The sequence derives from a woman aged 25 to 45 with Graves' hyperthyroidism. Material: blood. The CDR3 spells CASSLESLAGSDTQYF. The CDR3, as DNA: TGTGCCAGCAGCTTAGAGAGCCTAGCGGGTTCAGATACGCAGTATTTT.